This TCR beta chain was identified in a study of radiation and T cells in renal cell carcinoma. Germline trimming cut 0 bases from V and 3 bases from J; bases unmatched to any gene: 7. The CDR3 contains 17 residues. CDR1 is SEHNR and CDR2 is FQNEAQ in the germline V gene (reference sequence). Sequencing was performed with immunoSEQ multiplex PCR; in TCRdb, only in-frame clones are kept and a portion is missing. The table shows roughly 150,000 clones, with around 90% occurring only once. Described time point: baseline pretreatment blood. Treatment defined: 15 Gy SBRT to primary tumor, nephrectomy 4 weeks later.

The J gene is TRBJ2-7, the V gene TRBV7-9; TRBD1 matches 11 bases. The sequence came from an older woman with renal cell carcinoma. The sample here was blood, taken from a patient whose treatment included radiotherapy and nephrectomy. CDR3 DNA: TGTGCCAGCAGCTTAGCCGGGACAGGGGGAGTTAACTACGAGCAGTACTTC. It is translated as CASSLAGTGGVNYEQYF.